The 27 T cell receptor beta chains in this list originate from one sample, sequenced in a study of blood T cell repertoires in COVID-19. Only in-frame clones appear in the TCRdb table, and some are missing; sequencing was by immunoSEQ multiplex PCR. This sample has 190,000 or so clones; more than 85% occur once, and the top ten carry under 3.5%. Sequencing used peripheral blood. The receptors stem from a woman aged 30 to 39 with active or convalescent COVID-19.

The chain employs TRBV30 and TRBJ1-5; no definite D call. The germline gives CDR1 GTSNPN, CDR2 SVGIG (reference sequence). Trimming took 1 base from V and 3 from J, leaving 7 bases between them. The CDR3 length is 13 residues. CDR3 DNA sequence: TGTGCCTGGAGTGCGAGCCCCAATCAGCCCCAGCATTTT. Its translation is CAWSASPNQPQHF. Full variable domain (rest looked up from reference TRBV30 and TRBJ1-5): SQTIHQWPATLVQPVGSPLSLECTVEGTSNPNLYWYRQAAGRGLQLLFYSVGIGQISSEVPQNLSASRPQDRQFILSSKKLLLSDSGFYLCAWSASPNQPQHFGDGTRLSIL.

This chain links TRBV21-1 with TRBJ1-1. TRBV21-1 is a listed pseudogene. The CDR3 totals 16 residues. The CDR3 is CASSKGGGKANTEAFF. The CDR3 DNA reads as TGTGCCAGCAGCAAAGGGGGGGGAAAGGCGAACACTGAAGCTTTCTTT.

The V gene is TRBV4-2, the J gene TRBJ2-2; perhaps TRBD1 as D (6 bases). CDR1 is LGHNA and CDR2 is YNFKEQ in the germline V gene. The V gene lost 5 bases and the J gene lost 6 bases, with 16 bases spanning the gap. CDR3 length equals 15 residues. CDR3 bases: TGTGCCAGCAGCATTGGGGGCAGGGTGGCCGGGGAGCTGTTTTTT. The encoded protein is CASSIGGRVAGELFF.

V and J are TRBV24-1 and TRBJ2-2; D ambiguous. Germline CDR1 KGHDR, CDR2 SFDVKD. The CDR3 contains 16 residues. Trimming removed 1 base at V and 1 base at J, with 9 bases between. The CDR3 coding sequence is TGTGCCACCAGTGATTTCGCTAGATGGAACACCGGGGAGCTGTTTTTT. Translating gives CATSDFARWNTGELFF.

V usage is TRBV10-3 and J usage is TRBJ1-1; D is undetermined. V was shortened by 10 bases and J by 0 bases, with 12 bases between the two germline ends. Germline values: CDR1 ENHRY, CDR2 SYGVKD. The CDR3 spans 13 residues. The CDR3 DNA sequence: TGTGCCACCTCAGGTTTAATGAACACTGAAGCTTTCTTT. Translating gives CATSGLMNTEAFF.

In this sample, this clone turned up a few times. This chain connects TRBV27 to TRBJ2-7; perhaps TRBD1 as D (6 bases). The CDR3 length is 16 residues. V was clipped by 4 bases and J by 2 bases, with 18 bases between them. The germline gives CDR1 MNHEY, CDR2 SMNVEV (reference sequence). The CDR3, as DNA: TGTGCCAGCAGTTCCTCCATCTGGACAGTGACCTACGAGCAGTACTTC. Its translation: CASSSSIWTVTYEQYF.

The CDR3 DNA reads TGTGCCAGCAGTCCGCAACGCGGGGGTCGTACTAGCGGGAGTGGACCCTACAATGAGCAGTTCTTC. It specifies CASSPQRGGRTSGSGPYNEQFF. The J gene is TRBJ2-1, the V gene TRBV27, with TRBD2 matching 11 bases. Germline loops: CDR1 MNHEY, CDR2 SMNVEV (reference sequence). CDR3 length: 22 amino acids. The junction had 23 bases not matched to a gene; V was cut back by 5 bases and J by 2 bases.

V is TRBV11-2 and J is TRBJ2-3; no clear D. Germline V lookup: CDR1 SGHAT, CDR2 FQNNGV. The germline V and J ends were trimmed by 2 bases and 2 bases, with 14 bases remaining between them. The CDR3 spans 16 residues. The CDR3 DNA reads TGTGCCAGCAGCTTATCCGCCTTGGCCATCACAGATACGCAGTATTTT. This sequence encodes CASSLSALAITDTQYF.

In this sample, this clone turned up once. This rearrangement joins TRBV29-1 to TRBJ2-7; 8 bases agree with TRBD1. CDR1 and CDR2 (germline): SQVTM, ANQGSEA. The CDR3 is 13 residues long. V trimming: 5 bases; J trimming: 2 bases; junction bases outside the gene matches: 5. The CDR3 nucleotides read TGCAGCGTTTTGAGGGACAGGACCTACGAGCAGTACTTC. As protein: CSVLRDRTYEQYF.

V is TRBV6-5 and J is TRBJ1-2; 7 bases are shared with TRBD1. The CDR3 contains 15 residues. The germline gives CDR1 MNHEY, CDR2 SVGAGI. V shed 7 bases, J shed 0 bases, and the junction held 8 bases outside the gene matches. The CDR3 DNA reads as TGTGCCAGCAACCCTTGGGACAGCACTAACTATGGCTACACCTTC. As protein: CASNPWDSTNYGYTF.

The chain couples TRBV30 to TRBJ1-2; perhaps TRBD1 as D (6 bases). CDR1 is GTSNPN, CDR2 SVGIG, per germline (reference sequence). V gave up 3 bases and J gave up 4 bases, with 15 bases separating them. The length of the CDR3 is 14 residues. The CDR3 is CAWSAQGFGYGYTF. CDR3 DNA sequence: TGTGCCTGGAGCGCACAGGGTTTTGGCTATGGCTACACCTTC.

The chain uses TRBV15 and TRBJ2-3; maybe TRBD2 (6 bases). CDR3 length: 16 residues. Germline assignment: CDR1 LNHNV and CDR2 YYDKDF (reference sequence). Trimming left V 0 bases short and J 6 bases short, with 16 bases between. CDR3 nucleotides: TGTGCCACCAGCAGAGATCGACTAGTCGGCGTCGATACGCAGTATTTT. Translation: CATSRDRLVGVDTQYF.

The rearrangement uses TRBV5-4 and TRBJ2-7; tentatively, D is TRBD2 (6 bases). The CDR3 loop spans 16 amino acids. Germline V gene lookup returns CDR1 SGHNT and CDR2 YYREEE (reference sequence). Trimming pared 1 base from V and 0 bases from J, leaving 14 bases between. The CDR3: CASSLRTSGFSYEQYF. The CDR3 region has the DNA TGTGCCAGCAGCTTGAGAACCAGCGGGTTCTCCTACGAGCAGTACTTC. The full variable domain, in which reference TRBV5-4 and TRBJ2-7 provide the parts outside the CDR3, is ETGVTQSPTHLIKTRGQQVTLRCSSQSGHNTVSWYQQALGQGPQFIFQYYREEENGRGNFPPRFSGLQFPNYSSELNVNALELDDSALYLCASSLRTSGFSYEQYFGPGTRLTVT.

The chain couples TRBV2 to TRBJ2-6, with D possibly matching TRBD1 (5 bases). This CDR3 region has 15 residues. Germline V gene lookup returns CDR1 SNHLY and CDR2 FYNNEI. V lost 3 bases, J lost 0 bases, and 6 bases lay in between. This CDR3 reads CASSDTGSGANVLTF. DNA for the CDR3: TGTGCCAGCAGTGACACAGGCTCTGGGGCCAACGTCCTGACTTTC.

The rearrangement joins TRBV5-4 to TRBJ2-7, with D perhaps matching TRBD1 (6 bases). Trimming pared 4 bases from V and 7 bases from J, leaving 12 bases between. The CDR3 covers 12 residues. CDR1 is SGHNT, CDR2 YYREEE, per germline (reference sequence). CDR3 nucleotide sequence: TGTGCCAGCAGCGCTGACAGGCGGGAGCAGTACTTC. This sequence encodes CASSADRREQYF. Full variable domain (remainder filled in from reference TRBV5-4 and TRBJ2-7): ETGVTQSPTHLIKTRGQQVTLRCSSQSGHNTVSWYQQALGQGPQFIFQYYREEENGRGNFPPRFSGLQFPNYSSELNVNALELDDSALYLCASSADRREQYFGPGTRLTVT.

The chain has TRBV7-9 and TRBJ2-7, with 8 bases identical to TRBD1. The CDR3 sequence is 16 residues long. Germline V gene lookup returns CDR1 SEHNR and CDR2 FQNEAQ (reference sequence). The trim removed 2 bases at V and 0 bases at J, leaving 6 bases unmatched. CDR3: CASSLTDRGFSYEQYF. DNA for the CDR3: TGTGCCAGCAGCTTAACCGACAGGGGCTTCTCCTACGAGCAGTACTTC.

This sequence joins TRBV5-1 and TRBJ1-1, with 7 bases fitting TRBD1. With 4 bases clipped from V and 4 bases from J, the junction kept 7 bases outside the gene matches. The germline V gene encodes CDR1 SGHRS and CDR2 YFSETQ. The CDR3 covers 14 residues. In DNA, the CDR3 is TGCGCCAGCAGCGTGACAGGGATTGGCACTGAAGCTTTCTTT. Its protein is CASSVTGIGTEAFF.

The chain couples TRBV2 to TRBJ1-1; TRBD1 aligns across 7 bases. Germline V lookup: CDR1 SNHLY, CDR2 FYNNEI. The CDR3 has 14 amino acids. Trimming at V came to 7 bases and at J to 0 bases, leaving 5 bases not matched to a gene. The CDR3 loop reads CASNRQGMNTEAFF. For the CDR3, the DNA is TGTGCCAGCAACCGACAGGGTATGAACACTGAAGCTTTCTTT.

The V and J genes are TRBV18 and TRBJ2-1; D might be TRBD1 (6 bases). CDR1 and CDR2 (germline): KGHSH, LQKENI. V was trimmed by 3 bases and J by 5 bases, leaving 14 bases between them. This CDR3 region has 15 residues. CDR3 region: CASSPQGMGHNEQFF. CDR3 DNA sequence: TGTGCCAGCTCACCTCAGGGGATGGGTCACAATGAGCAGTTCTTC.

This chain links TRBV5-6 with TRBJ2-3; D gene uncertain. The germline V gene has CDR1 SGHDT and CDR2 YYEEEE. Trimming pared 4 bases from V and 2 bases from J, leaving 11 bases between. The CDR3 totals 14 residues. CDR3 nucleotides: TGTGCCAGCAGCCCTGGCGGCTACACAGATACGCAGTATTTT. Protein sequence: CASSPGGYTDTQYF. The full variable domain, completed using reference TRBV5-6 and TRBJ2-3, is DAGVTQSPTHLIKTRGQQVTLRCSPKSGHDTVSWYQQALGQGPQFIFQYYEEEERQRGNFPDRFSGHQFPNYSSELNVNALLLGDSALYLCASSPGGYTDTQYFGPGTRLTVL.

The chain links TRBV27 to TRBJ2-1; 7 nucleotides line up with TRBD1. V trimming: 2 bases; J trimming: 7 bases; junction bases outside the gene matches: 2. The CDR3 is made up of 13 amino acids. Germline values: CDR1 MNHEY, CDR2 SMNVEV (reference sequence). CDR3 protein: CASSLDRENEQFF. DNA for the CDR3: TGTGCCAGCAGTTTAGACAGGGAGAATGAGCAGTTCTTC.

The CDR3 here is CSVEGPGTGERGYTF. CDR3 bases: TGCAGCGTTGAAGGCCCCGGGACAGGGGAACGAGGCTACACCTTC. V is TRBV29-1 and J is TRBJ1-2; 10 bases map to TRBD1. The CDR3 spans 15 residues. Germline assignment: CDR1 SQVTM and CDR2 ANQGSEA. Trimming cost V 1 base and J 8 bases; bases outside gene matches: 10.

The chain joins TRBV5-1 to TRBJ2-7; 7 nucleotides align to TRBD1. CDR3 length: 15 residues. Germline CDR1 SGHRS, CDR2 YFSETQ. The V and J ends lost 1 base and 3 bases, in that order; junction bases with no gene match: 7. Here the CDR3 DNA reads TGCGCCAGCAGCTTGTGGGCAGGGGGAAACTACGAGCAGTACTTC. Translated: CASSLWAGGNYEQYF.

CDR3 region: CASSQIGKSSYNEQFF. The CDR3, as DNA: TGTGCCAGCAGCCAAATCGGGAAGAGCTCCTACAATGAGCAGTTCTTC. V gene TRBV11-3 combines with J gene TRBJ2-1, with D possibly being TRBD2 (5 bases). V was shortened by 5 bases and J by 0 bases, with 14 bases between the two germline ends. CDR3 length equals 16 residues. Per the germline V gene, CDR1 is SGHNT and CDR2 is YENEEA.

V is TRBV6-5 and J is TRBJ2-5; 7 positions agree with TRBD2. The germline V gene has CDR1 MNHEY and CDR2 SVGAGI. This CDR3 contains 14 residues. V shed 7 bases and J 7 bases; nucleotides not matched to a gene: 12. This chain's CDR3 is CASTRTEREGTQYF. CDR3 coding DNA: TGTGCCAGCACCCGGACCGAAAGGGAGGGGACCCAGTACTTC.

As regards this clone: Germline and junction disagree at one end, which may indicate a read error. This chain links TRBV5-1 with TRBJ1-2, with D possibly being TRBD1 (5 bases). CDR1 and CDR2 from the germline V gene are SGHRS and YFSETQ. The CDR3 loop spans 13 amino acids. DNA of the CDR3: TGCGCCCGCAGCCGGGGCGGGGGGGATGGCTACACCTTC. It encodes CARSRGGGDGYTF. The variable domain in full, completed from reference TRBV5-1 and TRBJ1-2, reads KAGVTQTPRYLIKTRGQQVTLSCSPISGHRSVSWYQQTPGQGLQFLFEYFSETQRNKGNFPGRFSGRQFSNSRSEMNVSTLELGDSALYLCARSRGGGDGYTFGSGTRLTVV.

The V and J genes are TRBV19 and TRBJ1-2; a weak D match, TRBD1 (6 bases). The CDR3 is 15 residues long. The V gene lost 7 bases and the J gene lost 6 bases, with 21 bases spanning the gap. Germline CDR1 LNHDA, CDR2 SQIVND (reference sequence). CDR3 protein: CASTWDTNGVDGYTF. Written as DNA, the CDR3 is TGTGCCAGTACGTGGGACACGAACGGGGTAGATGGCTACACCTTC.